This entry lists 24 T cell receptor beta chains sequenced from one sample in a study of T cells in Graves' hyperthyroidism and ophthalmopathy. Amplification yielded TCR beta CDR3 regions, with RNA transcripts as the source. Initially, a first-round RT-PCR of the TCR CDR3 employed the HTBI primer set. TCRdb called the multiplex PCR reads again in MiXCR, with one record for every CDR3 protein. The sample gives hundreds of thousands of distinct CDR3 sequences, over 15% of which show up once; over 15% is in the top ten. Sequencing used blood. The receptors come from a woman aged 45-60 years with Graves' hyperthyroidism that later progressed to Graves' ophthalmopathy.

V is TRBV4-1 and J is TRBJ1-6; no clear D gene. Trimming pared 2 bases from V and 7 bases from J, leaving 12 bases between. This CDR3 is built from 15 residues. Germline V gene data show CDR1 as MGHRA and CDR2 as YSYEKL. CDR3 protein: CASSQWRVGNSPLHF. The DNA for the CDR3 is TGCGCCAGCAGCCAATGGAGAGTGGGCAATTCACCCCTCCACTTT.

This clonotype was found a few times. The junction departs from germline at one end; a sequencing error may be responsible. The chain recombines TRBV19 with TRBJ1-1; 8 positions agree with TRBD1. Germline assignment: CDR1 LNHDA and CDR2 SQIVND (reference sequence). This CDR3 is 14 amino acids long. CDR3 DNA sequence: TGTGCCGGTAGACACGGACAGGGGAACACTGAAGCTTTCTTT. This codes for CAGRHGQGNTEAFF.

The chain recombines TRBV7-6 with TRBJ2-7; D not resolved. CDR3 length equals 15 residues. Trimming pared 1 base from V and 3 bases from J, leaving 13 bases between. Germline CDR1 SGHVS, CDR2 FNYEAQ. As DNA, the CDR3 is TGTGCCAGCAGCTTAGGGGTACAGAAGAACTACGAGCAGTACTTC. This codes for CASSLGVQKNYEQYF.

This clonotype showed up many times. For the CDR3, the DNA is TGTGCCAGCAGTGTCACAGGGGCCCCTGGAAACACCATATATTTT. Its protein product is CASSVTGAPGNTIYF. The J gene is TRBJ1-3, the V gene TRBV12-3 or TRBV12-4; 7 bases line up with TRBD1. This CDR3 has 15 residues. V trimming: 5 bases; J trimming: 2 bases; junction bases outside the gene matches: 6.

Ten or more counts support this clonotype. The V gene is TRBV27, the J gene TRBJ2-2; D is possibly TRBD1 or TRBD2 (6 bases each). CDR1 and CDR2 (germline): MNHEY, SMNVEV (reference sequence). The CDR3 sequence is 15 residues long. Trimming cost V 3 bases and J 7 bases, with 15 bases left between them. The CDR3 region is CASSLNGGKIGELFF. CDR3 nucleotides: TGTGCCAGCAGTTTGAACGGGGGCAAGATCGGGGAGCTGTTTTTT.

The sample holds a few counts of this clonotype. This chain connects TRBV3-1 to TRBJ2-5; 9 bases agree with TRBD1. Germline CDR1 and CDR2: LGHDT and YNNKEL (reference sequence). V lost 4 bases to trimming and J lost 4 bases; unmatched junction nucleotides: 19. CDR3 length equals 19 residues. In nucleotides, the CDR3 is TGTGCCAGCAGCCGCTTTAGGGGTTGGGGACAGGGTAACCGAGAGACCCAGTACTTC. As protein: CASSRFRGWGQGNRETQYF.

Here the CDR3 DNA reads TGTGCCAGCATCCCCGGGCGGGCGCGGGGAAGACATACGCAGTATTTT. This translates into CASIPGRARGRHTQYF. The rearrangement joins TRBV5-8 to TRBJ2-3; TRBD2 is a possible D gene (6 bases). Trimming cost V 6 bases and J 7 bases, with 24 bases left between them. The CDR3 runs 16 residues. CDR1 is SGHTS, CDR2 YDEGEE, per germline.

The chain links TRBV29-1 to TRBJ1-4; D call uncertain. CDR1 SQVTM and CDR2 ANQGSEA come from the germline V gene. This CDR3 spans 15 amino acids. With 7 bases removed from V and 0 bases from J, the gap between germline ends came to 15 bases. The CDR3 reads CSALRPTPTNEKLFF. The CDR3 DNA reads TGCAGCGCCCTCCGACCGACACCAACTAATGAAAAACTGTTTTTT.

This clonotype was counted at least ten times. Written as DNA, the CDR3 is TGTGCCAGCAGCCTGATGGACAGGGGAATTCCCGGGGAGCTGTTTTTT. Translation: CASSLMDRGIPGELFF. V and J are TRBV5-5 and TRBJ2-2; 9 bases are a match to TRBD1. There are 16 residues in the CDR3. Looked up from germline, CDR1 is SGHKS and CDR2 is YYEKEE (reference sequence). V was pared by 4 bases and J by 6 bases, with 10 bases of the junction left unmatched.

This clonotype showed up many times. The CDR3, as DNA: TGTGCCAGCAGCCAGGCCGGGGCATCCTACGAGCAGTACTTC. Protein product: CASSQAGASYEQYF. The J gene is TRBJ2-7, the V gene TRBV7-2; the D gene could be TRBD1 or TRBD2 (5 bases each). Deletions cut 5 bases from V and 1 base from J, with 12 bases between. The germline gives CDR1 SGHTA, CDR2 FQGNSA. The CDR3 has 14 amino acids. Drawing the rest from reference TRBV7-2 and TRBJ2-7, the complete variable domain is GAGVSQSPSNKVTEKGKDVELRCDPISGHTALYWYRQSLGQGLEFLIYFQGNSAPDKSGLPSDRFSAERTGGSVSTLTIQRTQQEDSAVYLCASSQAGASYEQYFGPGTRLTVT.

This clonotype was observed many times. CDR3 sequence: CASSEDYEQYF. The CDR3 DNA follows: TGTGCCAGCAGTGAAGACTACGAGCAGTACTTC. V and J are TRBV2 and TRBJ2-7; D not resolved. Trimming pared 1 base from V and 3 bases from J, leaving 1 base between. The CDR3 spans 11 residues. In germline, CDR1 is SNHLY, CDR2 FYNNEI.

This clonotype was picked up a small number of times. The chain employs TRBV20-1 and TRBJ1-2, with 7 positions matching TRBD1. The CDR3 spans 14 residues. Germline CDR1 DFQATT, CDR2 SNEGSKA (reference sequence). V trimming: 7 bases; J trimming: 5 bases; junction bases outside the gene matches: 13. The CDR3 loop is CSGDSRQSGYGYTF. CDR3 DNA sequence: TGCAGTGGGGACAGCCGCCAGTCCGGATATGGCTACACCTTC.

This clonotype appeared many times. The chain carries TRBV9 and TRBJ1-1; tentative D call: TRBD1 (6 bases). This CDR3 spans 13 amino acids. V dropped 3 bases and J dropped 10 bases, with 16 bases sitting between them. Germline V gene data show CDR1 as SGDLS and CDR2 as YYNGEE. This chain's CDR3 is CASSARTEVGAFF. The CDR3 DNA follows: TGTGCCAGCAGCGCAAGGACAGAAGTAGGAGCTTTCTTT.

This clonotype was seen a handful of times. The chain joins TRBV19 to TRBJ2-2; D is uncertain. Germline loops: CDR1 LNHDA, CDR2 SQIVND (reference sequence). The ends were cut back, 6 bases at V and 2 bases at J, with 7 bases in the middle. The CDR3 is 13 residues long. This CDR3 is CASRTINTGELFF. Written as DNA, the CDR3 is TGTGCCAGTAGAACGATAAACACCGGGGAGCTGTTTTTT.

This clonotype was detected many times. This chain links TRBV20-1 with TRBJ1-1, with D possibly being TRBD1 (5 bases). The CDR3 is made up of 16 amino acids. CDR1 is DFQATT, CDR2 SNEGSKA, per germline (reference sequence). Trimming shortened V by 0 bases and J by 0 bases, and 14 bases separated the two germline ends. CDR3 residues: CSARDRRGRLNTEAFF. The CDR3 DNA follows: TGCAGTGCTAGAGATCGCCGGGGGAGATTGAACACTGAAGCTTTCTTT.

This chain connects TRBV19 to TRBJ1-5; tentatively, D is TRBD1 (5 bases). The CDR3 has 14 residues. From germline, CDR1 is LNHDA and CDR2 SQIVND (reference sequence). The V end was cut by 3 bases, the J end by 3 bases, with 9 bases between. The CDR3 DNA reads TGTGCCAGTAGTATGACAGCCATCAATCAGCCCCAGCATTTT. Translated: CASSMTAINQPQHF.

The chain joins TRBV20-1 to TRBJ1-5; D unresolved. The ends were cut back, 6 bases at V and 2 bases at J, with 11 bases in the middle. This CDR3 is 13 amino acids long. Per the germline V gene, CDR1 is DFQATT and CDR2 is SNEGSKA (reference sequence). The CDR3 spells CSASRERNQPQHF. The CDR3 DNA sequence: TGCAGTGCATCCCGGGAACGCAATCAGCCCCAGCATTTT.

This clonotype was counted at least ten times. The gene calls are TRBV6-2 or TRBV6-3 and TRBJ2-2, with D tentatively TRBD2 (5 bases). The CDR3 totals 15 residues. Trimming took 4 bases from V and 0 from J, leaving 9 bases between them. Germline CDR1 and CDR2: MNHEY and SVGEGT. CDR3 sequence reads: CASSWEYANTGELFF. CDR3 sequence (DNA): TGTGCCAGCAGTTGGGAGTACGCGAACACCGGGGAGCTGTTTTTT.

This rearrangement joins TRBV12-3 or TRBV12-4 to TRBJ1-4; 12 nucleotides align to TRBD1. V lost 3 bases and J lost 8; bases outside the gene matches: 19. The CDR3 is 20 amino acids. CDR3 coding DNA: TGTGCCAGCAGTTTGGGTGATGGGGACAGGGGGCTTCTGGTCGGGGAAAAACTGTTTTTT. Amino acid sequence: CASSLGDGDRGLLVGEKLFF.

This clonotype has only a few counts. This rearrangement joins TRBV7-9 to TRBJ2-3, with D perhaps matching TRBD1 (7 bases). Germline V gene data show CDR1 as SEHNR and CDR2 as FQNEAQ (reference sequence). The V end was cut by 6 bases, the J end by 6 bases, with 22 bases between. The CDR3 extends over 16 amino acids. The CDR3 DNA reads as TGTGCCAGCAGTACAGTTGGAGGGGGCCCGAGGGATACGCAGTATTTT. This codes for CASSTVGGGPRDTQYF.

The sample holds many counts of this clonotype. The genes are TRBV5-1 and TRBJ1-5; 8 bases are shared with TRBD1. The CDR3 loop spans 16 amino acids. The ends lost 0 bases at V and 4 bases at J; junction bases unmatched: 6. Germline CDR1 SGHRS, CDR2 YFSETQ. The CDR3 region is CASSLAGGTGNQPQHF. CDR3 in DNA: TGCGCCAGCAGCTTGGCAGGAGGGACAGGTAATCAGCCCCAGCATTTT.

Ten or more counts support this clonotype. The V gene is TRBV20-1, the J gene TRBJ1-5; possible D gene TRBD1, 5 bases. V shed 4 bases and J shed 6 bases, with 13 bases lying between them. The CDR3 extends over 13 amino acids. CDR1 is DFQATT and CDR2 is SNEGSKA in the germline V gene (reference sequence). CDR3 DNA: TGCAGTGCTACGAAGGCAGGGTTTCAGCCCCAGCATTTT. It yields the protein CSATKAGFQPQHF.

This clonotype has just a few counts. The rearrangement joins TRBV5-6 to TRBJ2-1, with a tentative D call TRBD2 (7 bases). V lost 4 bases to trimming and J lost 8 bases, with 22 bases between them. Per germline, CDR1 SGHDT and CDR2 YYEEEE. The CDR3 length is 16 residues. The DNA for the CDR3 is TGTGCCAGCAGCCGCCGCCGGGGGGCGATGGTCGATGAGCAGTTCTTC. This encodes CASSRRRGAMVDEQFF.

This clonotype was recorded many times. This chain uses TRBV28 with TRBJ2-1; TRBD1 matches at 8 bases. The CDR3 length is 15 residues. Trimming cost V 5 bases and J 9 bases; bases outside gene matches: 12. Germline V gene lookup returns CDR1 MDHEN and CDR2 SYDVKM. CDR3 nucleotides: TGTGCCAGCAGTACCCCGGGGCAGGGGGCCAGTGAGCAGTTCTTC. Amino acid sequence: CASSTPGQGASEQFF.